This T cell receptor beta chain came from a study of blood T cells in healthy people across ages. Through a sample-barcoded 5' primer and a J-beta primer mix, a second PCR was run for 7 to 11 cycles. Each CDR3 protein is one row after TCRdb ran MiXCR on the 5' RACE reads. The profile shows fewer than 900,000 distinct CDR3 sequences, roughly 47% of them singletons. Trimming pared 4 bases from V and 9 bases from J, leaving 13 bases between. Germline V CDR1 and CDR2: MNHEY, SVGAGI. The CDR3 has 13 amino acids. This clonotype came up a few times. J is TRBJ2-1 and V is TRBV6-5; D is unclear. The sample taken for sequencing was blood. The TCR was taken from a woman aged 55-69 years in good health. This chain's CDR3 is CASSSGELGEQFF. CDR3 sequence (DNA): TGTGCCAGCAGTTCCGGCGAGTTGGGTGAGCAGTTCTTC.